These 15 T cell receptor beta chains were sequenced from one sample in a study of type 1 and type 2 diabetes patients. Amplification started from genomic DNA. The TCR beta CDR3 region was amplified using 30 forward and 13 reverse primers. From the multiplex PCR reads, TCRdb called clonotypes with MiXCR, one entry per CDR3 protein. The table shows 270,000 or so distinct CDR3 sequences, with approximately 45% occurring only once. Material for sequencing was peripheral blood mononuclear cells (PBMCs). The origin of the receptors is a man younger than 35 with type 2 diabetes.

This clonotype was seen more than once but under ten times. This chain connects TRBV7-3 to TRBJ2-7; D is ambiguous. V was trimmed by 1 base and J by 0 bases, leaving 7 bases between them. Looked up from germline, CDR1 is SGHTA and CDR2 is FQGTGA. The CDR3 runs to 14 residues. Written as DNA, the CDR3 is TGTGCCAGCAGCTTAAGGGCGAGCTCCTACGAGCAGTACTTC. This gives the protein CASSLRASSYEQYF.

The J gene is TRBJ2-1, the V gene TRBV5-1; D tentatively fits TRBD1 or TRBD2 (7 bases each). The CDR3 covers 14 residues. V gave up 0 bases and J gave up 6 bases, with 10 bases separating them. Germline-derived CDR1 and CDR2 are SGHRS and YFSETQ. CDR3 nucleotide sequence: TGCGCCAGCAGCTTGGCAGGGGGGGCCAATGAGCAGTTCTTC. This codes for CASSLAGGANEQFF.

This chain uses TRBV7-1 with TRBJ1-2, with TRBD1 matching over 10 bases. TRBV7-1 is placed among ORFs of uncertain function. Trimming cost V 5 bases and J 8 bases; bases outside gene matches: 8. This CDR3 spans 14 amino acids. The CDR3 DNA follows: TGTGCCAGCAGCGCCGGGACAGGGGCTGGAGGCTACACCTTC. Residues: CASSAGTGAGGYTF.

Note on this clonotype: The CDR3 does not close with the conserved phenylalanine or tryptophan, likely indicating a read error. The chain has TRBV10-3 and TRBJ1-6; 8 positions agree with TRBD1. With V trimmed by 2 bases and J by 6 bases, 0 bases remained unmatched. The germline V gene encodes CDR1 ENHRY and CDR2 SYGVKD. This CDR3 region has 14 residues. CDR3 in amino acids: CAISEDRGNSPLHS. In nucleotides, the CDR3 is TGTGCCATCAGTGAGGACAGGGGTAATTCACCCCTCCACTCT.

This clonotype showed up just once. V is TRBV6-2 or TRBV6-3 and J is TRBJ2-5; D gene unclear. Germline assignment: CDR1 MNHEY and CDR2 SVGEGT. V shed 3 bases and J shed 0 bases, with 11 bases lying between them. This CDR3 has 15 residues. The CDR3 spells CASSYGQFDQETQYF. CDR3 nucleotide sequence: TGTGCCAGCAGTTATGGTCAGTTTGACCAAGAGACCCAGTACTTC.

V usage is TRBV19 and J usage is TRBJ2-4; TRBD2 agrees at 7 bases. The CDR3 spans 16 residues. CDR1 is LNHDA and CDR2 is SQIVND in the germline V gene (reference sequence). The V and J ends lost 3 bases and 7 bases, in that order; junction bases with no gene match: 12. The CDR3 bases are TGTGCCAGTAGTATGAGGTGGGAGGGAAAGATTAACATTCAGTACTTC. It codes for CASSMRWEGKINIQYF.

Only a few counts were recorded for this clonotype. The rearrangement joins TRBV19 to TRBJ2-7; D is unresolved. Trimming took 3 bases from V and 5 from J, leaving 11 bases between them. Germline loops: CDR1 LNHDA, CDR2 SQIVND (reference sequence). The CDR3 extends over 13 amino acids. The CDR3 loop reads CASSMMAGHEQYF. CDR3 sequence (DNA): TGTGCCAGTAGTATGATGGCCGGGCACGAGCAGTACTTC.

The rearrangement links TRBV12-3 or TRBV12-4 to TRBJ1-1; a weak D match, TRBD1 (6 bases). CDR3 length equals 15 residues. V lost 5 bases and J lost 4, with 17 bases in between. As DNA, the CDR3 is TGTGCCAGCAGTGCAGGGGAGGGGTGGGGCACTGAAGCTTTCTTT. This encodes CASSAGEGWGTEAFF.

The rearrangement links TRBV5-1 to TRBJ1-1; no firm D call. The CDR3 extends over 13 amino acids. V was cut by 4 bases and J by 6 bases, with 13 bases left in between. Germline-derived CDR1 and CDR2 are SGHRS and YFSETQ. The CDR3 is CASSRTAQSEAFF. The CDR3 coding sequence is TGCGCCAGCAGCAGGACCGCACAATCTGAAGCTTTCTTT.

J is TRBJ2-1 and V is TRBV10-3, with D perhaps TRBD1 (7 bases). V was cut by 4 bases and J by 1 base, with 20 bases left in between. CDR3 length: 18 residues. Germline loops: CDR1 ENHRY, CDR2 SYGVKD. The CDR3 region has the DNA TGTGCCATCAGTGGACAAAAAACGACAGGGAGGTCCTACAATGAGCAGTTCTTC. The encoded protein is CAISGQKTTGRSYNEQFF.

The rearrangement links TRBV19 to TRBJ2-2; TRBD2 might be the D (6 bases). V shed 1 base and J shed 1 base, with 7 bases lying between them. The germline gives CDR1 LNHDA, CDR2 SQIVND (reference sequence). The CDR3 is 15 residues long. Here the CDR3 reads CASSIAGLNTGELFF. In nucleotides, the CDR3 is TGTGCCAGTAGTATAGCGGGACTGAACACCGGGGAGCTGTTTTTT.

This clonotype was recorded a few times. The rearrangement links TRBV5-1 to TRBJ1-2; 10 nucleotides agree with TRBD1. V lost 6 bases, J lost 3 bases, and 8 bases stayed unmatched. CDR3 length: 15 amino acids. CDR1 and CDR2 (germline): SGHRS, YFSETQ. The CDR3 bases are TGCGCCAGCATGACAGGGGGCGCTTTGGACTATGGCTACACCTTC. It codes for CASMTGGALDYGYTF. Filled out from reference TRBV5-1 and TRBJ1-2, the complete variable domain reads KAGVTQTPRYLIKTRGQQVTLSCSPISGHRSVSWYQQTPGQGLQFLFEYFSETQRNKGNFPGRFSGRQFSNSRSEMNVSTLELGDSALYLCASMTGGALDYGYTFGSGTRLTVV.

CDR3 in amino acids: CASSLGFRTVNTEAFF. The DNA of the CDR3 is TGTGCCAGCAGCTTAGGCTTTCGGACAGTGAACACTGAAGCTTTCTTT. V is TRBV13 and J is TRBJ1-1; weak D call: TRBD1 (6 bases). The CDR3 extends over 16 amino acids. Deletions cut 0 bases from V and 0 bases from J, with 11 bases between. CDR1 is PRHDT and CDR2 is FYEKMQ in the germline V gene (reference sequence).

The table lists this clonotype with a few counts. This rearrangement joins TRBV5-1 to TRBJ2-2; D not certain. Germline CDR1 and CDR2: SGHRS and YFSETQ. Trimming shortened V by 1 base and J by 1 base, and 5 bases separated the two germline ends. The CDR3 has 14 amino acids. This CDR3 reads CASSLTRNTGELFF. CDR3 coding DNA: TGCGCCAGCAGCTTGACACGGAACACCGGGGAGCTGTTTTTT.

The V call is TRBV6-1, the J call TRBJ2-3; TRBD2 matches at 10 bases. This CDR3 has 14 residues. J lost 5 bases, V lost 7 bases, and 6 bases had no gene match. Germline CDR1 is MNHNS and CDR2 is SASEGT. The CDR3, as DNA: TGTGCCAGCAACCCTACTAGCGGGAAAGATACGCAGTATTTT. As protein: CASNPTSGKDTQYF.